Below are 19 T cell receptor beta chains sequenced from a single sample in a study of technical replicates of blood from a few donors. Using immunoSEQ multiplex PCR, the repertoire was profiled, and TCRdb retains in-frame clones only, with some absent. The sample comprises 77,000 or so clones, roughly 92% of which are singletons, and 0.41% rests with the top ten. The sequencing input was T cells isolated from PBMCs. The origin of the receptors is a human donor in good health.

The rearrangement links TRBV7-2 to TRBJ1-1; TRBD1 agrees at 7 bases. This CDR3 has 15 amino acids. V was clipped by 2 bases and J by 4 bases; unmatched bases: 7. Germline-derived CDR1 and CDR2 are SGHTA and FQGNSA. In nucleotides, the CDR3 is TGTGCCAGCAGCTTAAAAGGGGGCTGGGGCACTGAAGCTTTCTTT. This gives the protein CASSLKGGWGTEAFF.

The chain employs TRBV20-1 and TRBJ2-1, with TRBD2 as a possible D gene (5 bases). The CDR3 runs 11 residues. Germline CDR1 DFQATT, CDR2 SNEGSKA (reference sequence). V was shortened by 3 bases and J by 10 bases, with 10 bases between the two germline ends. CDR3 sequence reads: CSASRGGEQFF. The DNA of the CDR3 is TGCAGTGCTAGTCGCGGCGGGGAGCAGTTCTTC.

The J gene is TRBJ1-5, the V gene TRBV29-1, with D perhaps TRBD1 (5 bases). V dropped 6 bases and J dropped 4 bases, with 13 bases sitting between them. Germline CDR1 reads SQVTM; CDR2 reads ANQGSEA. This CDR3 has 13 residues. The DNA for the CDR3 is TGCAGCGTCGAGACAGAAGCTAATCAGCCCCAGCATTTT. Protein sequence: CSVETEANQPQHF.

The chain employs TRBV10-3 and TRBJ1-5; D might be TRBD1 (6 bases). Per germline, CDR1 ENHRY and CDR2 SYGVKD. The CDR3 loop spans 15 amino acids. V lost 2 bases and J 0 bases, leaving 8 bases between the germline ends. The chain's CDR3 is CAISEGGYSNQPQHF. As DNA, the CDR3 is TGTGCCATCAGTGAGGGGGGCTATAGCAATCAGCCCCAGCATTTT.

This chain uses TRBV5-8 with TRBJ1-5; D gene uncertain. The CDR3 has 19 residues. Germline CDR1 and CDR2: SGHTS and YDEGEE. V was cut by 4 bases and J by 5 bases, with 28 bases left in between. The CDR3 loop reads CASSREGGFSGGTDQPQHF. The CDR3, as DNA: TGTGCCAGCAGCCGGGAGGGCGGTTTTAGCGGCGGTACGGATCAGCCCCAGCATTTT.

The chain recombines TRBV29-1 with TRBJ1-5; tentative D call: TRBD1 (6 bases). V was pared by 6 bases and J by 2 bases, with 20 bases between. The CDR3 runs 16 residues. Per the germline V gene, CDR1 is SQVTM and CDR2 is ANQGSEA. The CDR3 coding sequence is TGCAGCGTCAGGGGTGTTGCCGGGATTGGCAATCAGCCCCAGCATTTT. This gives the protein CSVRGVAGIGNQPQHF.

The rearrangement uses TRBV15 and TRBJ2-5, with D hard to call. V gave up 4 bases and J gave up 3 bases, with 18 bases separating them. The CDR3 loop spans 16 amino acids. CDR1 LNHNV and CDR2 YYDKDF come from the germline V gene (reference sequence). CDR3 region: CATSNTYGPDEETQYF. The CDR3 DNA reads as TGTGCCACCAGCAATACATATGGCCCCGATGAAGAGACCCAGTACTTC.

The chain joins TRBV28 to TRBJ2-1, with a possible D match to TRBD2 (5 bases). With 4 bases removed from V and 5 bases from J, the gap between germline ends came to 18 bases. CDR1 and CDR2 from the germline V gene are MDHEN and SYDVKM. The length of the CDR3 is 16 residues. CDR3 DNA sequence: TGTGCCAGCAGTTATTGGGATGATAGCGTCGACAATGAGCAGTTCTTC. Translating gives CASSYWDDSVDNEQFF. Filled out from reference TRBV28 and TRBJ2-1, the complete variable domain reads DVKVTQSSRYLVKRTGEKVFLECVQDMDHENMFWYRQDPGLGLRLIYFSYDVKMKEKGDIPEGYSVSREKKERFSLILESASTNQTSMYLCASSYWDDSVDNEQFFGPGTRLTVL.

This clone was counted a single time. The V and J genes are TRBV28 and TRBJ2-3, with 10 bases fitting TRBD2. This CDR3 is built from 16 residues. The germline gives CDR1 MDHEN, CDR2 SYDVKM. With 5 bases clipped from V and 0 bases from J, the junction kept 5 bases outside the gene matches. The CDR3 DNA sequence: TGTGCCAGCAGTCCCTATAGCGGGAGGAGCACAGATACGCAGTATTTT. Translation gives CASSPYSGRSTDTQYF.

V and J are TRBV27 and TRBJ2-1, with 10 bases matching TRBD2. Germline CDR1 is MNHEY and CDR2 is SMNVEV (reference sequence). This CDR3 spans 16 amino acids. The V gene end was trimmed by 5 bases and the J gene end by 6 bases; junction bases not matched to a gene: 10. The CDR3 DNA reads TGTGCCAGCAGTCTGCTAGCGGGAGAGAAGGTCAATGAGCAGTTCTTC. As protein: CASSLLAGEKVNEQFF.

This rearrangement joins TRBV4-2 to TRBJ2-3; D gene unclear. Germline CDR1 reads LGHNA; CDR2 reads YNFKEQ. V was clipped by 6 bases and J by 1 base, with 8 bases between them. The CDR3 consists of 13 residues. CDR3 sequence reads: CASRELGTDTQYF. CDR3 nucleotide sequence: TGTGCCAGCAGGGAGCTGGGCACAGATACGCAGTATTTT.

The V and J genes are TRBV28 and TRBJ1-4; no clear D gene. Looked up from germline, CDR1 is MDHEN and CDR2 is SYDVKM. The CDR3 length is 17 residues. V lost 8 bases and J lost 1, with 20 bases in between. The CDR3 sequence is CASRIYSRDRTNEKLFF. Here the CDR3 DNA reads TGTGCCAGCCGAATATACAGTCGGGATAGAACTAATGAAAAACTGTTTTTT. Based on the CDR3 plus reference TRBV28 and TRBJ1-4, the full variable domain is DVKVTQSSRYLVKRTGEKVFLECVQDMDHENMFWYRQDPGLGLRLIYFSYDVKMKEKGDIPEGYSVSREKKERFSLILESASTNQTSMYLCASRIYSRDRTNEKLFFGSGTQLSVL.

V is TRBV7-9 and J is TRBJ1-2; D is uncertain. Deletions cut 1 base from V and 8 bases from J, with 8 bases between. The CDR3 totals 12 residues. The germline CDR1 and CDR2 sequences are SEHNR and FQNEAQ (reference sequence). The CDR3 DNA follows: TGTGCCAGCAGCTTAGACCCCACAGGCTACACCTTC. This codes for CASSLDPTGYTF.

J is TRBJ1-3 and V is TRBV6-5; D ambiguous. Between the trimmed V and J ends, which lost 6 bases and 4 bases, there was a span of 16 bases. There are 15 residues in the CDR3. Germline CDR1 and CDR2: MNHEY and SVGAGI. The CDR3 DNA sequence: TGTGCCAGCAGCGCTAGTGTTGCCTTCGGAAACACCATATATTTT. Its translation: CASSASVAFGNTIYF.

V is TRBV7-9 and J is TRBJ2-3, with D uncertain. Germline-derived CDR1 and CDR2 are SEHNR and FQNEAQ (reference sequence). V gave up 5 bases and J gave up 6 bases, with 6 bases separating them. This CDR3 has 11 amino acids. This CDR3 is CASSPRDTQYF. The CDR3 bases are TGTGCCAGCAGCCCGCGGGATACGCAGTATTTT.

The chain employs TRBV29-1 and TRBJ2-1, with 9 positions matching TRBD2. The germline gives CDR1 SQVTM, CDR2 ANQGSEA. Trimming at V came to 7 bases and at J to 4 bases, leaving 2 bases not matched to a gene. The CDR3 loop spans 12 amino acids. The CDR3 loop is CSGLAEYNEQFF. CDR3 in DNA: TGCAGCGGACTAGCGGAATACAATGAGCAGTTCTTC.

The chain uses TRBV5-4 and TRBJ1-3; D may be TRBD1 (5 bases). V gave up 0 bases and J gave up 0 bases, with 7 bases separating them. The V gene's germline CDR1 is SGHNT and CDR2 YYREEE (reference sequence). This CDR3 is 15 amino acids long. This CDR3 is CASSLAGGSGNTIYF. The CDR3, as DNA: TGTGCCAGCAGCTTGGCGGGGGGCTCTGGAAACACCATATATTTT.

The chain uses TRBV5-1 and TRBJ2-7; 9 positions match TRBD1. V lost 3 bases, J lost 6 bases, and 4 bases stayed unmatched. The CDR3 runs to 13 residues. Per germline, CDR1 SGHRS and CDR2 YFSETQ. The CDR3 bases are TGCGCCAGCAGCTCAACAGGGGGCTTCGAGCAGTACTTC. It codes for CASSSTGGFEQYF.

The chain combines TRBV7-2 with TRBJ2-7; D is possibly TRBD1 (7 bases). The CDR3 has 16 amino acids. The V end lost 1 base, the J end lost 0 bases, and 13 bases lay between the germline ends. Germline V gene data show CDR1 as SGHTA and CDR2 as FQGNSA. The CDR3 region is CASSLGSGGGSYEQYF. The DNA for the CDR3 is TGTGCCAGCAGCTTAGGCTCAGGGGGAGGCTCCTACGAGCAGTACTTC.